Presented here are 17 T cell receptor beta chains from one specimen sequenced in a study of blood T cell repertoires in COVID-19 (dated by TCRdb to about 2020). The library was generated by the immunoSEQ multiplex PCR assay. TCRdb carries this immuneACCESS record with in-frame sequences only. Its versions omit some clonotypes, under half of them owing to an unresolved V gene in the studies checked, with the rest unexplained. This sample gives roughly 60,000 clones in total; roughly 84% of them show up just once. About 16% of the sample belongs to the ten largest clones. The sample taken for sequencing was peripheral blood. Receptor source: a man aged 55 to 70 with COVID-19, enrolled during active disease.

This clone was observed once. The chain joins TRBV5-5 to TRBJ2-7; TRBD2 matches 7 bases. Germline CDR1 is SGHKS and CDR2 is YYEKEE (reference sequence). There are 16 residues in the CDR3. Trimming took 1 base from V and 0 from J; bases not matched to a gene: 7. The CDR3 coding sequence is TGTGCCAGCAGCTTGACTAGCGCCCCAGACTCCTACGAGCAGTACTTC. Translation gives CASSLTSAPDSYEQYF.

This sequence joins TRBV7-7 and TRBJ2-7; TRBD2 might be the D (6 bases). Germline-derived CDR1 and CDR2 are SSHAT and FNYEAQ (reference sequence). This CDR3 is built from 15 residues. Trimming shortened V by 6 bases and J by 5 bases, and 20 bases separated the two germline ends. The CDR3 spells CASSLGGAGRDEQYF. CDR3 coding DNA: TGTGCCAGCAGTCTTGGCGGGGCGGGACGGGACGAGCAGTACTTC.

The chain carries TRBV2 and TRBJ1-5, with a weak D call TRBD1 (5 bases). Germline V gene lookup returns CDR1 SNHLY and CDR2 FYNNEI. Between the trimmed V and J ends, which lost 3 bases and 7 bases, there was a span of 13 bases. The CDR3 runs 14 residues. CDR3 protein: CASSDMGGGQPQHF. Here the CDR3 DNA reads TGTGCCAGCAGTGATATGGGGGGTGGCCAGCCCCAGCATTTT.

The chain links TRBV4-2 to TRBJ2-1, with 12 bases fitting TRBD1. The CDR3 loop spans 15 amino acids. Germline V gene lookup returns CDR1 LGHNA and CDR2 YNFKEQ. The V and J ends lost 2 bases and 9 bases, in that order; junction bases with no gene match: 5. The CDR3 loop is CASSQPGTGGGEQFF. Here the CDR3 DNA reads TGTGCCAGCAGCCAACCCGGGACAGGGGGCGGTGAGCAGTTCTTC.

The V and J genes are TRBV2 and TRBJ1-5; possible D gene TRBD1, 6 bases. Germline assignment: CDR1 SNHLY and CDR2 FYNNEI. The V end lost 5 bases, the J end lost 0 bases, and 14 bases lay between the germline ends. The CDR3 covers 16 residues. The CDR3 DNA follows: TGTGCCAGCAGTAGCGGGACAACCTATAGCAATCAGCCCCAGCATTTT. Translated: CASSSGTTYSNQPQHF.

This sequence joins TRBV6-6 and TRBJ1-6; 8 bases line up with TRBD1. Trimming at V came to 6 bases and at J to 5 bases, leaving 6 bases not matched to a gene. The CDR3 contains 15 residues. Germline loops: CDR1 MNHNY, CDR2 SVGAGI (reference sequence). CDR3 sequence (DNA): TGTGCCAGCAGCAGAGACAGGGGTAATAATTCACCCCTCCACTTT. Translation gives CASSRDRGNNSPLHF.

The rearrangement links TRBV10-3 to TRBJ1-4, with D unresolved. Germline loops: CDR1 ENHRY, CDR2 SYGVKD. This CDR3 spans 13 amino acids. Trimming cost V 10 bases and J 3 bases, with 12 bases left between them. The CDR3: CATTRFPNEKLFF. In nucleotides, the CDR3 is TGTGCCACCACTAGGTTCCCTAATGAAAAACTGTTTTTT.

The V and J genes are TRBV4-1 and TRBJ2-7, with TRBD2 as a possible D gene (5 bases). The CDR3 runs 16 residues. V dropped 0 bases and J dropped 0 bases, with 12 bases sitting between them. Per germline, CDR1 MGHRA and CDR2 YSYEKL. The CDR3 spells CASSQDRRGSSYEQYF. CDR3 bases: TGCGCCAGCAGCCAAGATCGGCGAGGGAGCTCCTACGAGCAGTACTTC.

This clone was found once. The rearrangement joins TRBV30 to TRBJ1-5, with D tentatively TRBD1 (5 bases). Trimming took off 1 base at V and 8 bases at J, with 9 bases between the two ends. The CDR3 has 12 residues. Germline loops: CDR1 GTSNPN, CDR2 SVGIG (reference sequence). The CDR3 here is CAWSEDRKPQHF. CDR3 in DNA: TGTGCCTGGAGTGAAGACAGAAAGCCCCAGCATTTT. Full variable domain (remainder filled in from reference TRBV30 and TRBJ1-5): SQTIHQWPATLVQPVGSPLSLECTVEGTSNPNLYWYRQAAGRGLQLLFYSVGIGQISSEVPQNLSASRPQDRQFILSSKKLLLSDSGFYLCAWSEDRKPQHFGDGTRLSIL.

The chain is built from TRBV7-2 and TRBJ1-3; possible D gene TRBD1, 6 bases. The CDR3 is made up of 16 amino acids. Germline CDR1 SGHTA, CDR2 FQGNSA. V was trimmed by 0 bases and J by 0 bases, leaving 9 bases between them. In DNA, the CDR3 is TGTGCCAGCAGCTTAGCTCAGGGGAGCTCTGGAAACACCATATATTTT. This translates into CASSLAQGSSGNTIYF.

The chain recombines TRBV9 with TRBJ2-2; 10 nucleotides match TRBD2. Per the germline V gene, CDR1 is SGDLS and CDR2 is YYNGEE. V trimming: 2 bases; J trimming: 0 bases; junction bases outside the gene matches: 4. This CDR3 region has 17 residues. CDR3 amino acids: CASSVTGLAANTGELFF. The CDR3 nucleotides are TGTGCCAGCAGCGTCACAGGACTAGCGGCGAACACCGGGGAGCTGTTTTTT. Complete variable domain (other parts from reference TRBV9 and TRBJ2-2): DSGVTQTPKHLITATGQRVTLRCSPRSGDLSVYWYQQSLDQGLQFLIQYYNGEERAKGNILERFSAQQFPDLHSELNLSSLELGDSALYFCASSVTGLAANTGELFFGEGSRLTVL.

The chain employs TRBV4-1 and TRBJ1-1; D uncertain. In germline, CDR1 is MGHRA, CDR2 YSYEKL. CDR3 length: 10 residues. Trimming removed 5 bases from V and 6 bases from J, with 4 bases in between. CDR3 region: CASSGSEAFF. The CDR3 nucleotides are TGCGCCAGCAGCGGCTCTGAAGCTTTCTTT.

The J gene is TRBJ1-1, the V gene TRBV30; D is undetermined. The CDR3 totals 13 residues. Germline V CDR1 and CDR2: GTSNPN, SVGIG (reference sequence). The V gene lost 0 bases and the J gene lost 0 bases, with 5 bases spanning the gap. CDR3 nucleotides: TGTGCCTGGAGTGTACAAGTGAACACTGAAGCTTTCTTT. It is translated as CAWSVQVNTEAFF. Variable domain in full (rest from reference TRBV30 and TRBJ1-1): SQTIHQWPATLVQPVGSPLSLECTVEGTSNPNLYWYRQAAGRGLQLLFYSVGIGQISSEVPQNLSASRPQDRQFILSSKKLLLSDSGFYLCAWSVQVNTEAFFGQGTRLTVV.

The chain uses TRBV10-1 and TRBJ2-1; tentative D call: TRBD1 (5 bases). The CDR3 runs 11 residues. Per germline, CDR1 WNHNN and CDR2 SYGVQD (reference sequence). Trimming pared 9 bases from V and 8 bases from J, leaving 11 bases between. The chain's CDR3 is CASEQVHEQFF. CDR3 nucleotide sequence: TGCGCCAGTGAACAGGTCCATGAGCAGTTCTTC.

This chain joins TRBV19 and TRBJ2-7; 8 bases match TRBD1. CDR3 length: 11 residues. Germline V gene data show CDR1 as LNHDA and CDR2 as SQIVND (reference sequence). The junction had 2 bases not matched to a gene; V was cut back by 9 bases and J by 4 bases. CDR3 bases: TGTGCCAGCCGACAGGGGTACGAGCAGTACTTC. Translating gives CASRQGYEQYF. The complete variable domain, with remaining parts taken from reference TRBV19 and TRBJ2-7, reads DGGITQSPKYLFRKEGQNVTLSCEQNLNHDAMYWYRQDPGQGLRLIYYSQIVNDFQKGDIAEGYSVSREKKESFPLTVTSAQKNPTAFYLCASRQGYEQYFGPGTRLTVT.

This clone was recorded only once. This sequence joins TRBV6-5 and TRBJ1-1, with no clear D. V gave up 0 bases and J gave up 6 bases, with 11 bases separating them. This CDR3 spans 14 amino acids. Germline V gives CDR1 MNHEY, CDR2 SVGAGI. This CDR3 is CASSYSDDKSEAFF. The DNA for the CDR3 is TGTGCCAGCAGTTACTCCGATGACAAGTCTGAAGCTTTCTTT.

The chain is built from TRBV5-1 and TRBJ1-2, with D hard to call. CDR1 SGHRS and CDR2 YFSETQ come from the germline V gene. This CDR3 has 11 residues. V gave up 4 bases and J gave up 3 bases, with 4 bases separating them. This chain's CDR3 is CASSPDYGYTF. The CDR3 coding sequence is TGCGCCAGCAGCCCTGACTATGGCTACACCTTC.